This is a list of T cell receptor beta chains from one sample in a study of graft-versus-host responses after intestinal transplantation. Measured with immunoSEQ multiplex PCR; TCRdb has only the in-frame clones, and not every one. The sample has more than 1,500 clones, 70% to 90% seen once; the top ten hold about a sixth. Sequencing was performed on ileum tissue, taken around 74 days after transplant. The receptors come from a human patient who received an intestinal transplant, so some T cells may come from the graft donor. The CDR3 runs from the conserved cysteine through the conserved F or W. The D gene is left open where the match is weak. Some rows have no size entry. The others give once, few or many, or a class for an expanded clone.

j_call v_call d_call clone_size cdr3_length cdr3_aa cdr3_nt
TRBJ2-1 TRBV25-1 NA NA 10 CASSGSGQFF TGTGCCAGCAGTGGAAGTGGGCAGTTCTTC
TRBJ1-1 TRBV7-4 NA NA 16 CASSSQPGTRNTEAFF TGTGCCAGCAGCTCACAACCTGGAACGAGAAACACTGAAGCTTTCTTT
TRBJ2-3 TRBV6-5 NA NA 14 CASSYPQGGDTQYF TGTGCCAGCAGTTACCCCCAGGGGGGGGATACGCAGTATTTT
TRBJ2-7 TRBV4-1 TRBD2 NA 17 CASSQASSGRSSYEQYF TGCGCCAGCAGCCAAGCGTCTAGCGGGAGGAGCTCCTACGAGCAGTACTTC
TRBJ1-4 TRBV5-1 NA NA 15 CASSRGRGGGEKLFF TGCGCCAGCAGCCGGGGTAGAGGCGGAGGTGAAAAACTGTTTTTT
TRBJ2-7 TRBV4-2 NA NA 12 CASSSRSEEQYF TGTGCCAGCAGCTCGAGAAGTGAGGAGCAGTACTTC
TRBJ2-1 TRBV5-1 NA NA 15 CASSLGSRWDNEQFF TGCGCCAGCAGCTTGGGCAGTAGATGGGACAATGAGCAGTTCTTC
TRBJ2-7 TRBV18 NA NA 14 CASSPGLHADEQYF TGTGCCAGCTCACCCGGGCTTCATGCCGACGAGCAGTACTTC
TRBJ2-1 TRBV10-3 NA NA 14 CAISDILVRNEQFF TGTGCCATCAGTGATATACTAGTAAGGAATGAGCAGTTCTTC
TRBJ2-2 TRBV27 TRBD1 NA 15 CASSPPRDSPGELFF TGTGCCAGCAGTCCCCCAAGGGACAGCCCTGGGGAGCTGTTTTTT
TRBJ2-1 TRBV29-1 NA NA 11 CSVARLDEQFF TGCAGCGTAGCTCGACTAGATGAGCAGTTCTTC
TRBJ2-7 TRBV7-9 NA NA 17 CASSLAPFPGMEYEQYF TGTGCCAGCAGCTTAGCCCCTTTCCCCGGGATGGAGTACGAGCAGTACTTC
TRBJ2-5 TRBV28 NA NA 14 CASSFSGTGETQYF TGTGCCAGCAGTTTCTCCGGGACTGGAGAGACCCAGTACTTC
TRBJ1-5 TRBV6-5 TRBD1 NA 15 CASTPTGWVNQPQHF TGTGCCAGCACCCCGACAGGGTGGGTCAATCAGCCCCAGCATTTT
TRBJ2-3 TRBV5-5 NA once 18 CASSLGGVSGARWGTQYF TGTGCCAGCAGCTTGGGGGGGGTGTCCGGAGCTAGGTGGGGTACGCAGTATTTT
TRBJ1-1 TRBV27 NA NA 13 CASSLSENTEAFF TGTGCCAGCAGTTTATCGGAGAACACTGAAGCTTTCTTT
TRBJ1-2 TRBV5-1 TRBD1 NA 16 CASSLGGLQGARYYTF TGCGCCAGCAGCCTGGGTGGGCTACAGGGGGCGAGATACTACACCTTC
TRBJ2-1 TRBV6-4 NA NA 15 CASSGLAGAFNEQFF TGTGCCAGCAGTGGTCTCGCGGGGGCTTTCAATGAGCAGTTCTTC
TRBJ2-2 TRBV19 NA NA 20 CASSILLVWSADPNTGELFF TGTGCCAGTAGTATTCTACTCGTCTGGTCGGCGGACCCCAACACCGGGGAGCTGTTTTTT
TRBJ2-1 TRBV4-3 TRBD1 NA 15 CASSLWTGVFDEQFF TGCGCCAGCAGCCTTTGGACAGGGGTTTTCGATGAGCAGTTCTTC
TRBJ1-5 TRBV19 TRBD1 NA 13 CASSPDRVQPQHF TGTGCCAGTAGTCCGGACAGGGTCCAGCCCCAGCATTTT
TRBJ1-2 TRBV6-6 NA once 14 CASSLGSGSHGYTF TGTGCCAGCAGTTTGGGGTCAGGCTCTCACGGCTACACCTTC
TRBJ1-1 TRBV6-5 NA NA 14 CASSYYPGHTEAFF TGTGCCAGCAGTTACTATCCGGGACACACTGAAGCTTTCTTT
TRBJ1-1 TRBV7-3 NA NA 13 CASSPRENTEAFF TGTGCCAGCAGCCCCCGGGAGAACACTGAAGCTTTCTTT
TRBJ1-4 TRBV6-1 NA NA 16 CASSEVFYWGDEKLFF TGTGCCAGCAGTGAAGTTTTTTACTGGGGGGACGAAAAACTGTTTTTT
TRBJ2-7 TRBV5-1 NA NA 14 CASSLAVRAYEQYF TGCGCCAGCAGCTTGGCCGTCAGAGCCTACGAGCAGTACTTC
TRBJ2-4 TRBV5-1 TRBD1 NA 17 CASSPRDSQLIQGIQYF TGCGCCAGCAGCCCCCGGGACAGTCAACTCATCCAGGGCATTCAGTACTTC
TRBJ2-5 TRBV7-8 TRBD2 NA 16 CASRPRLAGGKETQYF TGTGCCAGCAGGCCCCGACTAGCGGGGGGCAAAGAGACCCAGTACTTC
TRBJ2-1 TRBV5-6 TRBD2 NA 17 CASTLPGFSGDPHEQFF TGTGCCAGCACCCTTCCAGGTTTTAGCGGGGACCCCCATGAGCAGTTCTTC
TRBJ2-7 TRBV6-6 NA once 12 CASSRLDGEQYF TGTGCCAGCAGTCGTCTGGATGGAGAGCAGTACTTC
TRBJ2-2 TRBV5-5 NA once 14 CASSFRPDTGELFF TGTGCCAGCAGCTTCCGGCCGGACACCGGGGAGCTGTTTTTT
TRBJ1-6 TRBV9 NA NA 16 CASSVEALPLNSPLHF TGTGCCAGCAGCGTAGAAGCTCTCCCTCTTAATTCACCCCTCCACTTT
TRBJ2-7 TRBV27 NA NA 16 CASSLYRTQISYEQYF TGTGCCAGCAGTTTATACAGGACTCAAATATCCTACGAGCAGTACTTC
TRBJ2-1 TRBV30 NA NA 10 CAWGGPLQFF TGTGCCTGGGGGGGGCCCTTACAGTTCTTC
TRBJ2-4 TRBV4-3 NA once 17 CASSPWTLGYGGNIQYF TGCGCCAGCAGCCCTTGGACTTTAGGGTATGGGGGAAACATTCAGTACTTC
TRBJ2-5 TRBV28 TRBD1 NA 16 CRTTGQGIAMEETQYF TGTCGCACGACGGGACAGGGCATTGCCATGGAAGAGACCCAGTACTTC
TRBJ1-4 TRBV7-9 TRBD1 NA 16 CASSLAWGTGGGKLFF TGTGCCAGCAGCTTAGCGTGGGGGACAGGGGGCGGAAAACTGTTTTTT
TRBJ2-1 TRBV7-4 NA NA 13 CASRKIWHNEQFF TGTGCCAGCAGAAAGATATGGCACAATGAGCAGTTCTTC
TRBJ2-1 TRBV12-5 NA NA 13 CASGGGHYNEQFF TGTGCTAGTGGGGGGGGACACTACAATGAGCAGTTCTTC
TRBJ1-1 TRBV7-8 TRBD1 NA 17 CASSLPPTGTGGTEAFF TGTGCCAGCAGCTTACCACCTACCGGGACAGGGGGTACTGAAGCTTTCTTT
TRBJ2-1 TRBV7-9 TRBD2 NA 16 CASSPNGASGRVRMFF TGTGCCAGCAGCCCTAATGGGGCTAGCGGGAGAGTTCGTATGTTCTTC
TRBJ1-4 TRBV27 NA once 13 CASSFWGHEKLFF TGTGCCAGCAGTTTCTGGGGACATGAAAAACTGTTTTTT
TRBJ2-1 TRBV4-3 NA NA 18 CASSQDLRGGASYNEQFF TGCGCCAGCAGCCAAGATCTGAGGGGCGGAGCCTCCTACAATGAGCAGTTCTTC
TRBJ2-7 TRBV13 NA once 13 CASSLGPYREQYF TGTGCCAGCAGCTTAGGCCCTTATAGAGAGCAGTACTTC
TRBJ1-2 TRBV28 NA NA 13 CASSQRNSYGYTF TGTGCCAGCAGTCAAAGAAACAGCTATGGCTACACCTTC
TRBJ1-2 TRBV6-1 TRBD1 NA 14 CASSVGTGLYGYTF TGTGCCAGCAGTGTCGGGACAGGACTATATGGCTACACCTTC
TRBJ2-7 TRBV9 NA NA 16 CASSVDGRGPPYEQYF TGTGCCAGCAGCGTAGATGGCCGGGGACCTCCGTACGAGCAGTACTTC
TRBJ2-4 TRBV18 NA NA 14 CASLPFPGVNIQYF TGTGCCAGCTTACCATTTCCGGGGGTAAACATTCAGTACTTC
TRBJ1-1 TRBV6-1 NA NA 14 CASSDGRINTEAFF TGTGCCAGCAGCGATGGCAGGATTAACACTGAAGCTTTCTTT
TRBJ1-1 TRBV6-5 NA few 15 CASSYGEFWNTEAFF TGTGCCAGCAGTTACGGGGAATTTTGGAACACTGAAGCTTTCTTT
TRBJ2-3 TRBV28 NA NA 14 CASSLVTSTDTQYF TGTGCCAGCAGTTTGGTTACGAGCACAGATACGCAGTATTTT
TRBJ1-1 TRBV4-3 NA NA 14 CASSQEGTNTEAFF TGCGCCAGCAGCCAAGAAGGTACGAACACTGAAGCTTTCTTT
TRBJ2-2 TRBV25-1 NA NA 15 CASTEGGRESGELFF TGTGCCAGCACCGAGGGTGGCAGGGAGTCCGGGGAGCTGTTTTTT
TRBJ2-3 TRBV13 TRBD2 NA 16 CASSSPGSGSTDTQYF TGTGCCAGCAGCTCCCCGGGTAGCGGGAGCACAGATACGCAGTATTTT
TRBJ2-7 TRBV28 NA NA 16 CASNDDWGRSSYEQYF TGTGCCAGCAACGATGATTGGGGCAGAAGCTCCTACGAGCAGTACTTC